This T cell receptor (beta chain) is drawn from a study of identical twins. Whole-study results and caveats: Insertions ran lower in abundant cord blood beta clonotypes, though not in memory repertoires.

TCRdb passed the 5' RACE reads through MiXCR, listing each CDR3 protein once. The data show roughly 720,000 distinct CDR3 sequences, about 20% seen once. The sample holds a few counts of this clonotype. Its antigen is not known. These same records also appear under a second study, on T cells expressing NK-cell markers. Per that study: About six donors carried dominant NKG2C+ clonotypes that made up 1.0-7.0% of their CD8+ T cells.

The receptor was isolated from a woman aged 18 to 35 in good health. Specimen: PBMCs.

CDR3 in amino acids: CSAIPTDRLISGNTIYF. CDR3 in DNA: TGCAGTGCTATTCCCACCGACAGGCTAATCTCTGGAAACACCATATATTTT. This chain connects TRBV20-1 to TRBJ1-3; TRBD1 might be the D (6 bases). Germline V gives CDR1 DFQATT, CDR2 SNEGSKA (reference sequence). Trimming took 4 bases from V and 0 from J, leaving 19 bases between them. The CDR3 spans 17 residues.